These 2 T cell receptor beta chains share one sample of origin, sequenced in a study of blood T cells in healthy people across ages. It was with a sample-barcoded 5' primer and a J-beta primer mix that a second PCR of roughly 7 to 12 cycles was run. MiXCR, applied by TCRdb to the 5' RACE reads, yields one record per CDR3 protein. The sample carries over 1,300,000 distinct CDR3 sequences, approximately 59% recorded once. The specimen was blood. Receptors were obtained from a man between 18 and 29 years old in good health.

This clonotype was seen only a few times. J is TRBJ1-1 and V is TRBV2; TRBD1 is a possible D gene (6 bases). Per germline, CDR1 SNHLY and CDR2 FYNNEI. Trimming took off 6 bases at V and 4 bases at J, with 12 bases between the two ends. There are 13 residues in the CDR3. CDR3 residues: CASRTGLVTEAFF. The CDR3 DNA is TGTGCCAGCAGGACAGGATTGGTCACTGAAGCTTTCTTT. Supplemented by reference TRBV2 and TRBJ1-1, the full variable domain reads EPEVTQTPSHQVTQMGQEVILRCVPISNHLYFYWYRQILGQKVEFLVSFYNNEISEKSEIFDDQFSVERPDGSNFTLKIRSTKLEDSAMYFCASRTGLVTEAFFGQGTRLTVV.

This clonotype was picked up a small number of times. The gene calls are TRBV6-2 or TRBV6-3 and TRBJ2-6, with TRBD1 as a possible D gene (6 bases). Looked up from germline, CDR1 is MNHEY and CDR2 is SVGEGT. Trimming pared 7 bases from V and 0 bases from J, leaving 16 bases between. The CDR3 is made up of 17 amino acids. The CDR3 region has the DNA TGTGCCAGCAAACCGGGACAAGGGAGCTCTGGGGCCAACGTCCTGACTTTC. Translating gives CASKPGQGSSGANVLTF.